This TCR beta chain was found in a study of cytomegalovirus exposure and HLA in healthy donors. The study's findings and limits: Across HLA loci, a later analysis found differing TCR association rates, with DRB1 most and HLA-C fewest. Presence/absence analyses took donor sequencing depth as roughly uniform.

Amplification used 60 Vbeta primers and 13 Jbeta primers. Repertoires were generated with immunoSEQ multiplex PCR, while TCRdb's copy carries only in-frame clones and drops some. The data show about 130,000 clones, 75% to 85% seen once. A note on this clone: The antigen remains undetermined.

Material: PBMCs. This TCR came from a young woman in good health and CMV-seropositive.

The CDR3 is CASSTLPGNSYEQYF. The DNA of the CDR3 is TGTGCCAGTAGTACCCTTCCGGGAAACTCCTACGAGCAGTACTTC. The chain recombines TRBV19 with TRBJ2-7, with D possibly matching TRBD2 (5 bases). Looked up from germline, CDR1 is LNHDA and CDR2 is SQIVND (reference sequence). The CDR3 consists of 15 residues. Trimming cost V 4 bases and J 0 bases, with 13 bases left between them.